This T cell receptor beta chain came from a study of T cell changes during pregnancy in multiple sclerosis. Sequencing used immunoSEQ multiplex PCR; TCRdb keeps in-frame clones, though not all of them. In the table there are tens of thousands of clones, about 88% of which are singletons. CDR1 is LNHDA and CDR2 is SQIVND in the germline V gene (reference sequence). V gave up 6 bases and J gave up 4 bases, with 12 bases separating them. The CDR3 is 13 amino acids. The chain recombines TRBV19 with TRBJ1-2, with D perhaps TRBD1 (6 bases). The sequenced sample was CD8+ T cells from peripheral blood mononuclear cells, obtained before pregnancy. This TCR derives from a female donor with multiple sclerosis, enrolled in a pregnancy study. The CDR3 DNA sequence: TGTGCCAGTAGGCTCACAGGGTCCTATGGCTACACCTTC. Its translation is CASRLTGSYGYTF.